The 15 T cell receptor beta chains listed next were all sequenced from one sample in a study of blood T cell repertoires in COVID-19. Clones were read by immunoSEQ multiplex PCR, and TCRdb kept only the in-frame ones, dropping some. The sample lists a few hundred thousand clones, about 82% seen once, with around 1.7% in the top ten. Sequencing was performed on peripheral blood. These receptor sequences come from a woman aged 50 to 60 with acute or convalescent COVID-19.

Only a few counts were recorded for this clone. The chain joins TRBV18 to TRBJ1-1; the D gene is possibly TRBD1 (5 bases). V lost 0 bases to trimming and J lost 5 bases, with 10 bases between them. CDR3 length: 14 amino acids. Per the germline V gene, CDR1 is KGHSH and CDR2 is LQKENI. The DNA for the CDR3 is TGTGCCAGCTCACCACCGGGACTATTAACTGAAGCTTTCTTT. Translating it yields CASSPPGLLTEAFF.

In DNA form, the CDR3 reads TGTGCCAGCAGTCATCTAAGAGGGACTGAAGCTTTCTTT. It specifies CASSHLRGTEAFF. This chain joins TRBV28 and TRBJ1-1; D is undetermined. The CDR3 runs 13 residues. Germline loops: CDR1 MDHEN, CDR2 SYDVKM. Between the trimmed V and J ends, which lost 5 bases and 5 bases, there was a span of 12 bases.

This rearrangement joins TRBV5-6 to TRBJ1-1; D is ambiguous. Germline V lookup: CDR1 SGHDT, CDR2 YYEEEE. V lost 1 base and J lost 0, with 7 bases in between. This CDR3 contains 14 residues. CDR3 sequence reads: CASSLTGLNTEAFF. CDR3 sequence (DNA): TGTGCCAGCAGCTTGACGGGTTTGAACACTGAAGCTTTCTTT. Using reference TRBV5-6 and TRBJ1-1 for the parts outside the CDR3, the full variable domain is DAGVTQSPTHLIKTRGQQVTLRCSPKSGHDTVSWYQQALGQGPQFIFQYYEEEERQRGNFPDRFSGHQFPNYSSELNVNALLLGDSALYLCASSLTGLNTEAFFGQGTRLTVV.

This clone was seen a handful of times. The chain combines TRBV3-1 (or the pseudogene TRBV3-2) with TRBJ1-1; D remains ambiguous. Trimming left V 4 bases short and J 10 bases short, with 22 bases between. There are 15 residues in the CDR3. Germline V gives CDR1 LGHDT, CDR2 YNNKEL (reference sequence). CDR3 DNA: TGTGCCAGCAGCCCCTTACTGGTCGCCTCGACGGGAGCTTTCTTT. Protein sequence: CASSPLLVASTGAFF.

The chain has TRBV6-1 and TRBJ2-7; D unclear. CDR1 and CDR2 (germline): MNHNS, SASEGT. The length of the CDR3 is 15 residues. The ends were cut back, 2 bases at V and 2 bases at J, with 13 bases in the middle. Written as DNA, the CDR3 is TGTGCCAGCAGTGAATCGGGTAATTCTGCCTACGAGCAGTACTTC. Translating it yields CASSESGNSAYEQYF.

CDR3 nucleotide sequence: TGTGCCAGCAGCCAGATCTCGGTGCTAGCCGGCTACGAGCAGTACTTC. Protein sequence: CASSQISVLAGYEQYF. The chain recombines TRBV28 with TRBJ2-7; weak D call: TRBD2 (5 bases). V lost 6 bases and J lost 3, with 21 bases in between. Germline V gene sequence: CDR1 MDHEN, CDR2 SYDVKM. The CDR3 is 16 residues long.

This chain links TRBV7-9 with TRBJ2-7; possibly TRBD2 for D (5 bases). This CDR3 is built from 13 residues. The V end was cut by 1 base, the J end by 4 bases, with 8 bases between. Germline V lookup: CDR1 SEHNR, CDR2 FQNEAQ (reference sequence). DNA for the CDR3: TGTGCCAGCAGCTTAGGGCTAGCTTACGAGCAGTACTTC. Amino acids: CASSLGLAYEQYF.

The chain is built from TRBV27 and TRBJ2-5; a weak D match, TRBD2 (6 bases). V was pared by 3 bases and J by 2 bases, with 25 bases between. Germline V lookup: CDR1 MNHEY, CDR2 SMNVEV (reference sequence). The CDR3 is made up of 19 amino acids. CDR3 loop: CASSFRSHAPGTDQETQYF. Written as DNA, the CDR3 is TGTGCCAGCAGTTTTAGGTCCCACGCCCCCGGGACTGATCAAGAGACCCAGTACTTC.

The CDR3 bases are TGTGCCAGCAGCTTCCAAGCGGGTACGAACACCGGGGAGCTGTTTTTT. Residues: CASSFQAGTNTGELFF. The gene calls are TRBV7-3 and TRBJ2-2; D perhaps matches TRBD2 (6 bases). Germline CDR1 is SGHTA and CDR2 is FQGTGA. The ends were cut back, 3 bases at V and 0 bases at J, with 11 bases in the middle. The CDR3 extends over 16 amino acids. The variable domain in full, with the rest retrieved from reference TRBV7-3 and TRBJ2-2, is GAGVSQTPSNKVTEKGKYVELRCDPISGHTALYWYRQSLGQGPEFLIYFQGTGAADDSGLPNDRFFAVRPEGSVSTLKIQRTERGDSAVYLCASSFQAGTNTGELFFGEGSRLTVL.

The chain carries TRBV6-6 and TRBJ2-1; D not resolved. This CDR3 has 13 amino acids. V was clipped by 0 bases and J by 7 bases, with 7 bases between them. Germline lookup yields CDR1 MNHNY and CDR2 SVGAGI (reference sequence). The DNA of the CDR3 is TGTGCCAGCAGTTACTCGACTGGTAATGAGCAGTTCTTC. Protein product: CASSYSTGNEQFF.

The chain is built from TRBV6-6 and TRBJ1-5; TRBD1 aligns across 12 bases. V lost 6 bases to trimming and J lost 6 bases; unmatched junction nucleotides: 6. Germline V gene sequence: CDR1 MNHNY, CDR2 SVGAGI (reference sequence). The CDR3 extends over 15 amino acids. As DNA, the CDR3 is TGTGCCAGCAGGGTCGGGACAGGGGGCGTTCAGCCCCAGCATTTT. It encodes CASRVGTGGVQPQHF.

This clone was found once. The chain joins TRBV5-1 to TRBJ1-4; D call uncertain. The V gene lost 4 bases and the J gene lost 3 bases, with 13 bases spanning the gap. This CDR3 contains 15 residues. Per germline, CDR1 SGHRS and CDR2 YFSETQ. CDR3 nucleotides: TGCGCCAGCAGCGGCTCCGGGGTTTCTAATGAAAAACTGTTTTTT. Translation: CASSGSGVSNEKLFF.

V gene TRBV29-1 combines with J gene TRBJ2-2, with 7 bases matching TRBD2. There are 17 residues in the CDR3. V trimming: 7 bases; J trimming: 3 bases; junction bases outside the gene matches: 17. CDR1 is SQVTM and CDR2 is ANQGSEA in the germline V gene. Written as DNA, the CDR3 is TGCAGCGCCACCATGGCGGGAGACCTCTGGGACACCGGGGAGCTGTTTTTT. Translating it yields CSATMAGDLWDTGELFF.

This rearrangement joins TRBV28 to TRBJ2-3, with 8 bases that match TRBD2. The CDR3 consists of 18 residues. V shed 5 bases, J shed 6 bases, and the junction held 19 bases outside the gene matches. CDR1 and CDR2 (germline): MDHEN, SYDVKM. This CDR3 reads CASSRSGTYSELVDTQYF. The DNA for the CDR3 is TGTGCCAGCAGTCGTAGCGGGACTTATAGCGAATTAGTGGATACGCAGTATTTT.

This chain links TRBV6-5 with TRBJ1-5; D not certain. The CDR3 has 13 residues. Germline loops: CDR1 MNHEY, CDR2 SVGAGI. V lost 0 bases and J 4 bases, leaving 4 bases between the germline ends. Here the CDR3 reads CASSYSRNQPQHF. The CDR3 bases are TGTGCCAGCAGTTACTCGAGGAATCAGCCCCAGCATTTT.